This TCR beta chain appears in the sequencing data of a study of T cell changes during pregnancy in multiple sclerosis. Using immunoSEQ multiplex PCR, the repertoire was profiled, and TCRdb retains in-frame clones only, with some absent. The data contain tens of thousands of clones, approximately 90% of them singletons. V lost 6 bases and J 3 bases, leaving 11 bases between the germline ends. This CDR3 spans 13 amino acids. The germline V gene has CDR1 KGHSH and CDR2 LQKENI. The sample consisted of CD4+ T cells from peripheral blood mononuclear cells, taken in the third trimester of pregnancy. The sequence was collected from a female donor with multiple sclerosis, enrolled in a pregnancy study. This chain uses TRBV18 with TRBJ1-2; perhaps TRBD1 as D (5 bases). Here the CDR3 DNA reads TGTGCCAGCTCGGGAGGGGCTGACTATGGCTACACCTTC. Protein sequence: CASSGGADYGYTF.